This T cell receptor beta chain was observed in a study of blood T cell repertoires in COVID-19. Assay: immunoSEQ multiplex PCR; the TCRdb copy retains only in-frame clones and omits some. The sample records approximately 300,000 clones, around 85% being singletons. The CDR3 is 14 amino acids. The V segment lost 4 bases and the J segment 5 bases; nucleotides outside the gene matches: 8. CDR1 SGHRS and CDR2 YFSETQ come from the germline V gene. This clone has a handful of counts. The receptor was isolated from a human donor with COVID-19, enrolled during active disease. The donor label of this sample is uncertain. This chain connects TRBV5-1 to TRBJ2-7; 8 positions agree with TRBD1. Sequencing input: peripheral blood. Written as DNA, the CDR3 is TGCGCCAGCAGCGTTGATGGACAGGGCGACGAGCAGTACTTC. Translating it yields CASSVDGQGDEQYF.